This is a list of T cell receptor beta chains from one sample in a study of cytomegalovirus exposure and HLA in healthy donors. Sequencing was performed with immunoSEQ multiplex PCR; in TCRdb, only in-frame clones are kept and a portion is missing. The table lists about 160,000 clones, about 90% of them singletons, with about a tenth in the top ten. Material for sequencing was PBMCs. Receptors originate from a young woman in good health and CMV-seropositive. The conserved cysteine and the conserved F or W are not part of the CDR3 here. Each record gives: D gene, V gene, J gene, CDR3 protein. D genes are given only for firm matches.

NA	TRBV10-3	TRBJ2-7	AISDPDSGFIYEQY
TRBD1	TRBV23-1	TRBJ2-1	ASSWTGGVRNEQF
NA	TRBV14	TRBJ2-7	ASSQSGYYEQY
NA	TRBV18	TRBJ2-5	ASSPRPGQFKETQY
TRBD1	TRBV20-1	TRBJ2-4	STGTGGIQY
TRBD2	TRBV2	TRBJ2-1	ASSGTSGKGEQF
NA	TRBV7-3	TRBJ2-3	ASSLTPGGTQY
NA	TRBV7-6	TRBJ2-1	ASSVGGDNEQF
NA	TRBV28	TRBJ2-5	ASRFALRETQY
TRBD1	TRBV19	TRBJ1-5	ALNRDRGRLWNQPQH
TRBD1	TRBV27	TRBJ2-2	ASSSGQGYTGELF
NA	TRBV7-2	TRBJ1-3	ASRSGVRGNTIY
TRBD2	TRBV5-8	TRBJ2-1	ASSLFSGAYNEQF
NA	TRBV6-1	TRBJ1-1	ASSLVNTEAF
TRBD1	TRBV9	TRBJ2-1	ASSAGADRYNEQF
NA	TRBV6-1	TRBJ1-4	ATAALRGLNEKLF
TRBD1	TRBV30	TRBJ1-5	AWSVRDRNNQPQH
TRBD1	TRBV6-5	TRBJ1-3	ASSSTGAGNTIY
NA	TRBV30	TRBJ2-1	ACGTFGSYNEQF
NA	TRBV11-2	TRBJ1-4	ASSVRTVALHEKLF
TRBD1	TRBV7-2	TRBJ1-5	ASSTTGANQPQH
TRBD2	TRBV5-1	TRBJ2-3	ASSLDREVLDTQY
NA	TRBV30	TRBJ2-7	AWSVGGSSYEQY
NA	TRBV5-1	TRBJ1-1	ASSLSSGTEAF
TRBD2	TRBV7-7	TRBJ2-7	ASSLESGSNYEQY
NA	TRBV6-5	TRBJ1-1	ASSYRWAAEDTEAF
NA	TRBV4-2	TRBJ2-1	ASSHRETGNNEQF
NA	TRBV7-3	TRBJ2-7	ASSLSGGANDEQY
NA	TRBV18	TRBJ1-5	ASSASDNRNQPQH